The 20 T cell receptor beta chains below were found in one sample sequenced in a study of T cell changes during pregnancy in multiple sclerosis. Clones were sequenced by immunoSEQ multiplex PCR, and TCRdb holds only the in-frame ones, with some missing. The table includes 60,000 to 65,000 clones, roughly 89% detected once. The sequenced sample was peripheral blood, obtained in the second trimester of pregnancy. The receptors originated from a female donor with multiple sclerosis, enrolled in a pregnancy study.

This clone has just a few counts. This chain connects TRBV30 to TRBJ1-1; perhaps TRBD1 as D (5 bases). The CDR3 extends over 14 amino acids. Trimming stripped 4 bases from V and 10 bases from J, with 22 bases between. CDR1 is GTSNPN and CDR2 is SVGIG in the germline V gene (reference sequence). CDR3 coding DNA: TGTGCCTGGATAGGTGGTTCGGGGGGGAGGGTAGCTTTCTTT. This gives the protein CAWIGGSGGRVAFF.

This chain uses TRBV7-3 with TRBJ1-5; TRBD1 matches at 9 bases. The CDR3 runs 19 residues. The trim removed 5 bases at V and 2 bases at J, leaving 16 bases unmatched. CDR1 is SGHTA and CDR2 is FQGTGA in the germline V gene. This CDR3 reads CASSQTRDRETIGNQPQHF. DNA for the CDR3: TGTGCCAGCAGCCAAACTCGGGACAGGGAGACAATTGGCAATCAGCCCCAGCATTTT.

Written as DNA, the CDR3 is TGTGCCAGCAGTTACTGGGGAGAAGGGATCAATGAGCAGTTCTTC. Protein: CASSYWGEGINEQFF. The chain couples TRBV6-5 to TRBJ2-1; possibly TRBD2 for D (5 bases). The length of the CDR3 is 15 residues. Looked up from germline, CDR1 is MNHEY and CDR2 is SVGAGI. Between the trimmed V and J ends, which lost 1 base and 6 bases, there was a span of 13 bases.

The rearrangement uses TRBV19 and TRBJ2-2; tentative D call: TRBD1 (6 bases). V dropped 7 bases and J dropped 4 bases, with 13 bases sitting between them. The length of the CDR3 is 14 residues. Germline values: CDR1 LNHDA, CDR2 SQIVND (reference sequence). CDR3 coding DNA: TGTGCCAGTAAGGGGGTAGATACCACCGGGGAGCTGTTTTTT. This sequence encodes CASKGVDTTGELFF.

This clone was seen just once. V gene TRBV19 combines with J gene TRBJ1-5, with D maybe TRBD1 (5 bases). Germline-derived CDR1 and CDR2 are LNHDA and SQIVND (reference sequence). The V end was cut by 3 bases, the J end by 7 bases, with 10 bases between. This CDR3 has 13 residues. The CDR3 spells CASSMWGRQPQHF. The CDR3 region has the DNA TGTGCCAGTAGTATGTGGGGCAGGCAGCCCCAGCATTTT.

On this clone: One junction end does not reproduce the germline sequence, and a read error may be involved. The J gene is TRBJ2-3, the V gene TRBV7-7; D gene ambiguous. Germline assignment: CDR1 SSHAT and CDR2 FNYEAQ (reference sequence). The CDR3 has 13 residues. Here the CDR3 DNA reads TGTGCTAGCAGCCGAGAGCCCCGGGATACGCAGTATTTT. It specifies CASSREPRDTQYF.

The chain links TRBV11-2 to TRBJ2-1; 7 bases are shared with TRBD2. V lost 1 base to trimming and J lost 3 bases; unmatched junction nucleotides: 3. The CDR3 is 15 residues long. The germline V gene has CDR1 SGHAT and CDR2 FQNNGV. The CDR3 reads CASSLGLADYNEQFF. The CDR3 nucleotides are TGTGCCAGCAGCTTAGGGCTAGCGGACTACAATGAGCAGTTCTTC. The variable domain in full, with the rest retrieved from reference TRBV11-2 and TRBJ2-1, is EAGVAQSPRYKIIEKRQSVAFWCNPISGHATLYWYQQILGQGPKLLIQFQNNGVVDDSQLPKDRFSAERLKGVDSTLKIQPAKLEDSAVYLCASSLGLADYNEQFFGPGTRLTVL.

The chain joins TRBV11-2 to TRBJ2-7, with TRBD1 matching over 11 bases. The CDR3 is 17 amino acids. V dropped 1 base and J dropped 3; count of bases not matched to a gene: 8. Germline CDR1 is SGHAT and CDR2 is FQNNGV. DNA for the CDR3: TGTGCCAGCAGCTTAGTGCGGGGGGACAGGGGGATCTACGAGCAGTACTTC. This gives the protein CASSLVRGDRGIYEQYF.

V and J are TRBV7-6 and TRBJ2-5; 7 bases fit TRBD2. Losses at the gene ends were 4 bases for V and 4 bases for J; bases not matched to a gene: 6. CDR3 size: 14 residues. The germline CDR1 and CDR2 sequences are SGHVS and FNYEAQ. The CDR3 sequence is CASSYQAGSETQYF. The CDR3 DNA follows: TGTGCCAGCAGCTATCAAGCGGGATCAGAGACCCAGTACTTC.

The J gene is TRBJ2-1, the V gene TRBV4-2, with a weak D call TRBD1 (6 bases). CDR3 size: 15 residues. V was shortened by 0 bases and J by 4 bases, with 10 bases between the two germline ends. Germline lookup yields CDR1 LGHNA and CDR2 YNFKEQ. CDR3 loop: CASSQEQGSYNEQFF. DNA for the CDR3: TGTGCCAGCAGCCAAGAACAGGGCTCATACAATGAGCAGTTCTTC.

This chain connects TRBV28 to TRBJ2-7; 9 nucleotides agree with TRBD1. The CDR3 runs 13 residues. V lost 7 bases to trimming and J lost 3 bases; unmatched junction nucleotides: 4. Germline loops: CDR1 MDHEN, CDR2 SYDVKM. CDR3: CASMGQGNYEQYF. Here the CDR3 DNA reads TGTGCCAGCATGGGACAGGGTAACTACGAGCAGTACTTC.

The chain links TRBV7-6 to TRBJ2-5, with 9 bases aligning to TRBD2. The last part of the DNA fits TRBJ2-7 better; the J call may be wrong. The CDR3 has 15 residues. Per germline, CDR1 SGHVS and CDR2 FNYEAQ. In DNA form, the CDR3 reads TGTGCCAGCAGCCAGAGGCCTAGCGGGACATACGAGCAGTACTTC. Its translation is CASSQRPSGTYEQYF.

CDR3 residues: CASSLRAGGVQETQYF. CDR3 sequence (DNA): TGCGCCAGCAGCTTACGGGCAGGGGGCGTTCAAGAGACCCAGTACTTC. V and J are TRBV5-1 and TRBJ2-5; 8 bases agree with TRBD1. Germline loops: CDR1 SGHRS, CDR2 YFSETQ. This CDR3 comprises 16 residues. J was trimmed by 2 bases and V by 2 bases; bases with no gene match: 8.

This chain joins TRBV21-1 and TRBJ2-3; the table's D call, TRBD2, has no DNA check behind it. TRBV21-1 is a documented pseudogene. This CDR3 is 17 amino acids long. CDR3 DNA sequence: TGTGCCAGACCCCGGCGCGGGAGGGCTGAAGTGGCAGATACGCAGTATTTT. Encoded protein: CARPRRGRAEVADTQYF.

A remark on this clone: The junction and the germline gene differ at one end; a read error may be behind it. The chain has TRBV4-3 and TRBJ2-1; 8 nucleotides line up with TRBD2. The length of the CDR3 is 16 residues. Germline V gene sequence: CDR1 LGHNA, CDR2 YSLEER. The CDR3 loop is CASSQDPGRAYNEQFF. DNA for the CDR3: TGCGCCAGCAGCCAAGATCCCGGGAGGGCCTATAATGAGCAGTTCTTC.

The chain links TRBV19 to TRBJ1-1; TRBD1 might be the D (6 bases). This CDR3 is built from 14 residues. Germline CDR1 and CDR2: LNHDA and SQIVND (reference sequence). The germline V and J ends were trimmed by 3 bases and 11 bases, with 19 bases remaining between them. CDR3 nucleotides: TGTGCCAGTAGTATCACAGGGAATTTGGGCTTTGCTTTCTTT. It yields the protein CASSITGNLGFAFF.

The rearrangement uses TRBV29-1 and TRBJ1-1; D is unresolved. V lost 5 bases and J lost 4, with 17 bases in between. This CDR3 has 14 amino acids. CDR1 and CDR2 from the germline V gene are SQVTM and ANQGSEA. The CDR3 nucleotides are TGCAGCGTTTGCCCCGGCTTCGGAGTCACTGAAGCTTTCTTT. Its translation: CSVCPGFGVTEAFF.

The gene calls are TRBV29-1 and TRBJ1-1; D unresolved. CDR3 size: 15 residues. V was trimmed by 6 bases and J by 1 base, leaving 18 bases between them. Germline CDR1 SQVTM, CDR2 ANQGSEA. The CDR3 DNA sequence: TGCAGCGTCGAGGGCCCTCCACGATGGAACACTGAAGCTTTCTTT. Its translation is CSVEGPPRWNTEAFF.

The chain joins TRBV11-2 to TRBJ2-2; 9 bases agree with TRBD1. CDR1 is SGHAT and CDR2 is FQNNGV in the germline V gene. CDR3 length: 14 amino acids. The trim removed 7 bases at V and 3 bases at J, leaving 3 bases unmatched. CDR3 nucleotides: TGTGCCAGCAACAGACAGGGGGACACCGGGGAGCTGTTTTTT. Amino acids: CASNRQGDTGELFF.

The chain employs TRBV28 and TRBJ1-5; no clear D gene. V was pared by 3 bases and J by 3 bases, with 12 bases between. Germline V gene lookup returns CDR1 MDHEN and CDR2 SYDVKM. The CDR3 loop spans 15 amino acids. The CDR3 protein is CASSLSVPVNQPQHF. The DNA of the CDR3 is TGTGCCAGCAGTTTGAGTGTACCGGTCAATCAGCCCCAGCATTTT. The full variable domain, its missing parts supplied by reference TRBV28 and TRBJ1-5, is DVKVTQSSRYLVKRTGEKVFLECVQDMDHENMFWYRQDPGLGLRLIYFSYDVKMKEKGDIPEGYSVSREKKERFSLILESASTNQTSMYLCASSLSVPVNQPQHFGDGTRLSIL.